A selection of T cell receptor beta chains follows, all from one sample in a study of vaccination and CD4 T cells after COVID-19. TCRdb processed the PCR reads anew with MiXCR; each CDR3 protein has one entry. Altogether about 19,000 distinct CDR3 sequences are present, about 60% being singletons, with the ten largest covering 6.5% to 7.5%. Their target antigens are unknown. The sequencing input was CD4+ T cells from blood, cultured in vitro. The receptors were sampled from a human donor who had recovered from COVID-19. Each CDR3 is given with its conserved first and last residue. A D gene is named only where the DNA matches it firmly. For some rows the clone size is stated as once, few or many, or as a class when expanded; others skip it.

j_call d_call clone_size v_call cdr3_aa cdr3_nt
TRBJ2-1 TRBD2 - TRBV7-3 CASSRRAGTSLYNEQFF TGTGCCAGCAGTCGCCGGGCGGGGACTAGCCTTTACAATGAGCAGTTCTTC
TRBJ2-1 - - TRBV20-1 CSANQGEEQFF TGCAGTGCTAACCAAGGGGAAGAGCAGTTCTTC
TRBJ2-7 - once TRBV7-9 CASSLDSQEQYF TGTGCCAGCAGCTTAGACAGCCAAGAGCAGTACTTC
TRBJ1-2 TRBD1 - TRBV6-5 CASSFGQGNYGYTF TGTGCCAGCAGTTTTGGACAGGGCAACTATGGCTACACCTTC
TRBJ1-5 - - TRBV28 CASSPTNNYREDQPQHF TGTGCCAGCAGCCCAACTAACAACTACAGGGAGGATCAGCCCCAGCATTTT
TRBJ1-6 - few TRBV20-1 CSASDRTWNSPLHF TGCAGTGCTAGCGACAGAACCTGGAATTCACCCCTCCACTTT
TRBJ1-2 TRBD1 few TRBV20-1 CSALKGQGGDGYTF TGCAGTGCCCTCAAGGGACAGGGTGGTGATGGCTACACCTTC
TRBJ1-1 - - TRBV6-1 CASSETRIWAEAFF TGTGCCAGCAGTGAAACCCGAATCTGGGCTGAAGCTTTCTTT
TRBJ1-5 TRBD1 - TRBV19 CASSISTGGVRQPQHF TGTGCCAGTAGTATTTCAACAGGGGGGGTTCGACAGCCCCAGCATTTT
TRBJ2-1 TRBD2 - TRBV2 CASSALRLLTSGLNEQFF TGTGCCAGCAGTGCACTGCGCCTTCTGACTAGCGGGCTTAATGAGCAGTTCTTC
TRBJ1-2 - - TRBV7-9 CASSYDRPAFTHYGYTF TGTGCCAGCAGCTACGACAGGCCTGCATTCACTCACTATGGCTACACCTTC
TRBJ1-2 - - TRBV6-2/TRBV6-3 CASSYQGALGYGYTF TGTGCCAGCAGTTACCAAGGGGCGCTCGGGTATGGCTACACCTTC